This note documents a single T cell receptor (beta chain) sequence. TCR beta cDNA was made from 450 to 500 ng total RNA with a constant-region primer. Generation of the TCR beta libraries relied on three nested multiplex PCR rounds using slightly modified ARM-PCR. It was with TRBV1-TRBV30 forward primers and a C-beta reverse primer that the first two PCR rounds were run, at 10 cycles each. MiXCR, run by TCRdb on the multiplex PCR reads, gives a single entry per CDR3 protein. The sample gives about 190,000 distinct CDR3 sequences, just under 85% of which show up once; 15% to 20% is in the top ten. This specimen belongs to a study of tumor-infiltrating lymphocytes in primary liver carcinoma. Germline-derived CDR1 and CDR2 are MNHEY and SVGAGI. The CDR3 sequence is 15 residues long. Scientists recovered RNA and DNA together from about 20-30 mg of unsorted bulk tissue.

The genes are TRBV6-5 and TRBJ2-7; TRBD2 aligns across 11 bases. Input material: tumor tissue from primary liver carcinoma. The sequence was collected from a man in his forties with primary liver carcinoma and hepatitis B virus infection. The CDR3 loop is CVNSSPGTSGYEQYF. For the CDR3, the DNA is TGTGTCAACAGTTCCCCCGGGACTAGCGGATACGAGCAGTACTTC.